This passage covers 19 T cell receptor beta chains from one sample sequenced in a study of blood T cells in healthy people across ages. Sample-barcoded 5' priming and a J-beta primer mix drove a second PCR of roughly 6 to 12 cycles. TCRdb reprocessed the 5' RACE reads with MiXCR, giving one entry per CDR3 protein. The sample has around 870,000 distinct CDR3 sequences, less than 35% seen once. The sequencing sample was made of blood. The receptors stem from a woman aged 80 or over in good health.

This clonotype occurred a few times. CDR3 residues: CASRHRTGGQPQHF. As DNA, the CDR3 is TGTGCCAGCAGGCATCGGACTGGAGGACAGCCCCAGCATTTT. The gene calls are TRBV6-2 or TRBV6-3 and TRBJ1-5; D is unresolved. The CDR3 runs to 14 residues. The germline V gene has CDR1 MNHEY and CDR2 SVGEGT. V lost 6 bases and J lost 7, with 16 bases in between.

This chain joins TRBV29-1 and TRBJ2-2; tentatively, D is TRBD2 (6 bases). The V gene lost 6 bases and the J gene lost 5 bases, with 13 bases spanning the gap. Per the germline V gene, CDR1 is SQVTM and CDR2 is ANQGSEA. The CDR3 contains 13 residues. The CDR3 region has the DNA TGCAGCGTCATCCGGGACTCAACCGGGGAGCTGTTTTTT. Protein product: CSVIRDSTGELFF.

In this sample, this clonotype turned up many times. The V gene is TRBV9, the J gene TRBJ2-7; the match to TRBD2 covers 9 bases. CDR1 is SGDLS and CDR2 is YYNGEE in the germline V gene. V lost 0 bases, J lost 3 bases, and 1 base stayed unmatched. This CDR3 region has 14 residues. In nucleotides, the CDR3 is TGTGCCAGCAGCGTAGGACTAGCGGACTACGAGCAGTACTTC. Protein product: CASSVGLADYEQYF.

This clonotype was seen more than once but under ten times. The chain recombines TRBV12-3 or TRBV12-4 with TRBJ2-3; D possibly uses TRBD1 or TRBD2 (5 bases each). V was cut by 7 bases and J by 11 bases, with 22 bases left in between. The CDR3 is 14 residues long. The CDR3, as DNA: TGTGCCAGCATCACTAGAGGGGCCACAGATGTGCAGTATTTT. This gives the protein CASITRGATDVQYF.

This clonotype occurred many times. The chain links TRBV9 to TRBJ1-2; 9 bases match TRBD1. J was trimmed by 5 bases and V by 3 bases; bases with no gene match: 5. The CDR3 contains 14 residues. Germline-derived CDR1 and CDR2 are SGDLS and YYNGEE. This chain's CDR3 is CASSGRTGDYGYTF. Written as DNA, the CDR3 is TGTGCCAGCAGCGGACGGACAGGGGATTATGGCTACACCTTC.

This clonotype was observed many times. The chain uses TRBV18 and TRBJ2-1; D is ambiguous. The V end lost 0 bases, the J end lost 6 bases, and 15 bases lay between the germline ends. CDR3 length: 16 amino acids. Looked up from germline, CDR1 is KGHSH and CDR2 is LQKENI. This CDR3 is CASSPPETLAGNEQFF. DNA for the CDR3: TGTGCCAGCTCACCACCGGAGACATTAGCAGGCAATGAGCAGTTCTTC. The full variable domain, completed using reference TRBV18 and TRBJ2-1, is NAGVMQNPRHLVRRRGQEARLRCSPMKGHSHVYWYRQLPEEGLKFMVYLQKENIIDESGMPKERFSAEFPKEGPSILRIQQVVRGDSAAYFCASSPPETLAGNEQFFGPGTRLTVL.

This clonotype was found many times. V usage is TRBV9 and J usage is TRBJ2-7, with 8 nucleotides matching TRBD2. The CDR3 is 16 residues long. The J segment lost 3 bases and the V segment lost 2 bases, leaving 10 bases of the junction unmatched. Germline CDR1 is SGDLS and CDR2 is YYNGEE. DNA for the CDR3: TGTGCCAGCAGCGTCACCCCAAGCGGGGGTATCTACGAGCAGTACTTC. It encodes CASSVTPSGGIYEQYF.

This clonotype occurred once. It may be a read error: a sequence one base away is much more abundant. The rearrangement uses TRBV6-2 or TRBV6-3 and TRBJ1-5; 7 bases match TRBD1. The CDR3 is made up of 15 amino acids. CDR1 MNHEY and CDR2 SVGEGT come from the germline V gene. The CDR3 nucleotides are TGTGCCAGCAGATCCGGGACAGTCCTTAATCGGCCCCAGCATTTT. Protein product: CASRSGTVLNRPQHF.

This clonotype showed up many times. The rearrangement joins TRBV20-1 to TRBJ2-3, with 7 bases fitting TRBD2. This CDR3 spans 14 amino acids. The germline CDR1 and CDR2 sequences are DFQATT and SNEGSKA (reference sequence). This chain's CDR3 is CSAYGSGVADTQYF. The DNA for the CDR3 is TGCAGCGCATACGGGAGCGGGGTAGCAGATACGCAGTATTTT.

As concerns this clonotype: The junction departs from the called germline gene at one end, perhaps through a read error. V gene TRBV19 combines with J gene TRBJ1-1; D perhaps matches TRBD1 (5 bases). Germline V gene sequence: CDR1 LNHDA, CDR2 SQIVND (reference sequence). This CDR3 is built from 16 residues. CDR3 DNA: TGTGCCAGTAGTACGGGACTGATCCTCATGAACACTGAAGTTTTCTTT. This translates into CASSTGLILMNTEVFF.

The chain has TRBV7-9 and TRBJ2-7, with 11 positions matching TRBD2. Trimming at V came to 1 base and at J to 0 bases, leaving 2 bases not matched to a gene. Germline V gene lookup returns CDR1 SEHNR and CDR2 FQNEAQ (reference sequence). This CDR3 contains 16 residues. The DNA of the CDR3 is TGTGCCAGCAGCTTAGTACTAGCGGGGGCCTCCTACGAGCAGTACTTC. Amino acids: CASSLVLAGASYEQYF.

V and J are TRBV6-6 and TRBJ1-2, with no clear D. Per germline, CDR1 MNHNY and CDR2 SVGAGI (reference sequence). V lost 7 bases and J lost 8, with 14 bases in between. This CDR3 is built from 12 residues. The CDR3: CASTAGLGGYTF. The CDR3 DNA sequence: TGTGCCAGCACCGCTGGATTGGGGGGCTACACCTTC.

This clonotype was counted many times. The chain combines TRBV11-2 with TRBJ2-5; TRBD2 aligns across 9 bases. The germline gives CDR1 SGHAT, CDR2 FQNNGV. With 1 base clipped from V and 0 bases from J, the junction kept 12 bases outside the gene matches. The CDR3 runs to 19 residues. As DNA, the CDR3 is TGTGCCAGCAGCTTAGCCCTGCCGATTAGCGGGGGAGACCAAGAGACCCAGTACTTC. Translating it yields CASSLALPISGGDQETQYF.

Many counts were recorded for this clonotype. The chain uses TRBV11-2 and TRBJ2-1, with D perhaps matching TRBD1 (6 bases). This CDR3 has 15 amino acids. Germline CDR1 reads SGHAT; CDR2 reads FQNNGV. V lost 3 bases, J lost 3 bases, and 12 bases lay in between. The CDR3 loop reads CASSLRQGNYNEQFF. In DNA, the CDR3 is TGTGCCAGCAGCTTGAGGCAGGGGAACTACAATGAGCAGTTCTTC.

This clonotype has a count of ten or more. This chain joins TRBV5-1 and TRBJ2-5; D may match TRBD1 or TRBD2 (6 bases each). CDR1 and CDR2 from the germline V gene are SGHRS and YFSETQ. CDR3 length: 15 amino acids. V was shortened by 4 bases and J by 5 bases, with 18 bases between the two germline ends. CDR3 residues: CASSPLRGDRETQYF. In DNA form, the CDR3 reads TGCGCCAGCAGCCCTCTGAGGGGGGATCGTGAGACCCAGTACTTC.

The chain combines TRBV9 with TRBJ2-1; 9 bases are a match to TRBD2. The CDR3 has 15 residues. J was trimmed by 8 bases and V by 0 bases; bases with no gene match: 6. Per the germline V gene, CDR1 is SGDLS and CDR2 is YYNGEE. Here the CDR3 reads CASSVVGGGAYEQFF. For the CDR3, the DNA is TGTGCCAGCAGCGTAGTGGGCGGGGGGGCGTATGAGCAGTTCTTC.

This clonotype was seen more than once but under ten times. The genes are TRBV28 and TRBJ1-5; 8 bases map to TRBD1. This CDR3 spans 16 amino acids. The V and J ends lost 6 bases and 4 bases, in that order; junction bases with no gene match: 11. Germline V gives CDR1 MDHEN, CDR2 SYDVKM. The CDR3 DNA is TGTGCCAGCAGCCAAAGACGACAGGGGCCAAATCAGCCCCAGCATTTT. This translates into CASSQRRQGPNQPQHF.

Many counts were recorded for this clonotype. The rearrangement links TRBV20-1 to TRBJ1-4; D remains unclear. This CDR3 spans 18 amino acids. CDR1 is DFQATT and CDR2 is SNEGSKA in the germline V gene (reference sequence). V was clipped by 0 bases and J by 0 bases, with 17 bases between them. CDR3 protein: CSARDQLGRSATNEKLFF. In DNA form, the CDR3 reads TGCAGTGCTAGAGATCAATTAGGACGGAGTGCAACTAATGAAAAACTGTTTTTT.

This clonotype has ten or more counts. The chain has TRBV18 and TRBJ1-2, with 7 bases fitting TRBD1. This CDR3 comprises 14 residues. Losses at the gene ends were 8 bases for V and 0 bases for J; bases not matched to a gene: 6. Germline V CDR1 and CDR2: KGHSH, LQKENI. The DNA of the CDR3 is TGTGCCAGCACCCGGACAGGAGCTAACTATGGCTACACCTTC. Amino acid sequence: CASTRTGANYGYTF. The variable domain in full, with the rest retrieved from reference TRBV18 and TRBJ1-2, is NAGVMQNPRHLVRRRGQEARLRCSPMKGHSHVYWYRQLPEEGLKFMVYLQKENIIDESGMPKERFSAEFPKEGPSILRIQQVVRGDSAAYFCASTRTGANYGYTFGSGTRLTVV.